The next 26 T cell receptor beta chains were all read from a single sample in a study of blood T cell repertoires in COVID-19. Clones were sequenced by immunoSEQ multiplex PCR, and TCRdb holds only the in-frame ones, with some missing. Of under 250,000 clones listed, roughly 80% are singletons. Sequenced sample: PBMCs or T cells enriched from blood (not recorded which). These receptors originate from a woman in her forties with acute COVID-19.

This chain links TRBV7-2 with TRBJ2-7, with a weak D call TRBD1 (5 bases). CDR3 length: 15 amino acids. In germline, CDR1 is SGHTA, CDR2 FQGNSA. V dropped 5 bases and J dropped 1 base, with 15 bases sitting between them. CDR3 residues: CASSATRTPSYEQYF. The DNA of the CDR3 is TGTGCCAGCAGCGCAACCCGGACACCTTCCTACGAGCAGTACTTC.

V and J are TRBV19 and TRBJ2-7; 10 bases fit TRBD1. After removal of 3 bases from V and 5 bases from J, the junction contained 10 bases not matched to a gene. In germline, CDR1 is LNHDA, CDR2 SQIVND (reference sequence). This CDR3 has 16 residues. The CDR3 nucleotides read TGTGCCAGTAGTATTGGGACAGGGGCCCCCCAGGACGAGCAGTACTTC. Its protein is CASSIGTGAPQDEQYF.

This clone has only one observation. An end of the junction does not agree with germline; a read error may underlie this. This chain uses TRBV6-2 or TRBV6-3 with TRBJ2-4, with D possibly matching TRBD2 (5 bases). From germline, CDR1 is MNHEY and CDR2 SVGEGT. The CDR3 sequence is 13 residues long. The CDR3 reads CASSYFSLASLLF. The CDR3 DNA reads TGTGCCAGCAGTTACTTTAGCCTAGCTTCCCTCTTGTTC.

This clone occurred once. The gene calls are TRBV2 and TRBJ1-2, with 11 nucleotides matching TRBD1. The CDR3 is 16 residues long. CDR1 and CDR2 (germline): SNHLY, FYNNEI. V dropped 2 bases and J dropped 3; count of bases not matched to a gene: 5. The CDR3 here is CASSESGTGGHYGYTF. The CDR3, as DNA: TGTGCCAGCAGTGAATCAGGGACAGGGGGACACTATGGCTACACCTTC.

This clone was recorded a few times. The V and J genes are TRBV5-8 and TRBJ1-3, with D unclear. Germline V CDR1 and CDR2: SGHTS, YDEGEE. Trimming pared 1 base from V and 4 bases from J, leaving 12 bases between. The CDR3 covers 15 residues. CDR3 amino acids: CASSLKPSSGNTIYF. CDR3 DNA sequence: TGTGCCAGCAGCTTGAAACCAAGCTCCGGAAACACCATATATTTT.

V gene TRBV4-3 combines with J gene TRBJ1-2, with a weak D call TRBD1 (5 bases). CDR1 LGHNA and CDR2 YSLEER come from the germline V gene. V lost 1 base to trimming and J lost 4 bases, with 25 bases between them. The CDR3 is made up of 19 amino acids. The CDR3 reads CASSQARDGGRDRGYGYTF. CDR3 bases: TGCGCCAGCAGCCAAGCTCGAGACGGGGGACGCGACCGGGGCTATGGCTACACCTTC.

DNA for the CDR3: TGTGCCAGTCGAGCGGGGGGCTTCTACAATGAGCAGTTCTTC. Translating it yields CASRAGGFYNEQFF. The chain links TRBV6-4 to TRBJ2-1; TRBD2 aligns across 9 bases. V lost 9 bases to trimming and J lost 3 bases; unmatched junction nucleotides: 6. Germline V lookup: CDR1 MRHNA, CDR2 SNTAGT. CDR3 size: 14 residues.

J is TRBJ1-1 and V is TRBV28; 7 bases are shared with TRBD1. The CDR3 has 12 residues. From germline, CDR1 is MDHEN and CDR2 SYDVKM. Losses at the gene ends were 8 bases for V and 6 bases for J; bases not matched to a gene: 6. The CDR3 region has the DNA TGTGCCAGCGGTAACAGGGGTGCTGAAGCTTTCTTT. Residues: CASGNRGAEAFF. Supplemented by reference TRBV28 and TRBJ1-1, the full variable domain reads DVKVTQSSRYLVKRTGEKVFLECVQDMDHENMFWYRQDPGLGLRLIYFSYDVKMKEKGDIPEGYSVSREKKERFSLILESASTNQTSMYLCASGNRGAEAFFGQGTRLTVV.

The chain employs TRBV7-9 and TRBJ1-2, with 8 positions matching TRBD1. The ends lost 4 bases at V and 6 bases at J; junction bases unmatched: 10. CDR1 SEHNR and CDR2 FQNEAQ come from the germline V gene (reference sequence). The CDR3 has 15 amino acids. The chain's CDR3 is CASSSLSKDRDGYTF. The CDR3 DNA reads TGTGCCAGCAGCTCCCTAAGCAAGGACAGGGATGGCTACACCTTC.

There are a few counts of this clone. The V gene is TRBV2, the J gene TRBJ2-3, with a tentative D call TRBD1 (6 bases). This CDR3 comprises 15 residues. Per the germline V gene, CDR1 is SNHLY and CDR2 is FYNNEI. V was pared by 8 bases and J by 6 bases, with 21 bases between. The CDR3 bases are TGTGCCAGCGGCCCTTTTCTCAGGGGCGCGGATACGCAGTATTTT. Protein sequence: CASGPFLRGADTQYF.

In this sample, this clone turned up a few times. This sequence joins TRBV18 and TRBJ2-1, with TRBD2 matching over 12 bases. The V gene end was trimmed by 5 bases and the J gene end by 7 bases; junction bases not matched to a gene: 6. The CDR3 sequence is 15 residues long. CDR1 and CDR2 from the germline V gene are KGHSH and LQKENI. The CDR3 DNA is TGTGCCAGCTCAGAGACTAGCGGGGGTTTTAATGAGCAGTTCTTC. The encoded protein is CASSETSGGFNEQFF.

The V gene is TRBV4-1, the J gene TRBJ1-6; TRBD1 matches 8 bases. With V trimmed by 3 bases and J by 7 bases, 2 bases remained unmatched. Per the germline V gene, CDR1 is MGHRA and CDR2 is YSYEKL. The CDR3 length is 14 residues. Here the CDR3 DNA reads TGCGCCAGCAGCCACGGACAGGGAAATTCACCCCTCCACTTT. Translating it yields CASSHGQGNSPLHF.

The V call is TRBV19, the J call TRBJ1-5, with D possibly matching TRBD1 (6 bases). V was pared by 3 bases and J by 0 bases, with 15 bases between. Germline values: CDR1 LNHDA, CDR2 SQIVND (reference sequence). The CDR3 length is 17 residues. The CDR3 spells CASSIRRQVYSNQPQHF. In nucleotides, the CDR3 is TGTGCCAGTAGTATCCGCCGACAGGTTTATAGCAATCAGCCCCAGCATTTT.

The chain has TRBV6-5 and TRBJ2-7, with no clear D. The V and J ends lost 4 bases and 0 bases respectively, with 7 bases between them. The CDR3 has 13 residues. The germline gives CDR1 MNHEY, CDR2 SVGAGI. The CDR3 nucleotides are TGTGCCAGCAGTTCGGCGGACTCCTACGAGCAGTACTTC. Protein sequence: CASSSADSYEQYF.

The chain employs TRBV15 and TRBJ2-1; possible D gene TRBD2, 7 bases. The germline V gene encodes CDR1 LNHNV and CDR2 YYDKDF (reference sequence). The CDR3 runs 15 residues. Trimming shortened V by 3 bases and J by 6 bases, and 15 bases separated the two germline ends. DNA of the CDR3: TGTGCCACCAGCAGGGACCGCGGGGGCGGCAATGAGCAGTTCTTC. Translated, it gives CATSRDRGGGNEQFF.

The chain couples TRBV19 to TRBJ1-2; TRBD1 matches 8 bases. Germline assignment: CDR1 LNHDA and CDR2 SQIVND (reference sequence). The CDR3 totals 14 residues. Trimming took 10 bases from V and 0 from J; bases not matched to a gene: 7. CDR3 protein: CATSQGAANYGYTF. The CDR3 DNA is TGTGCCACTTCTCAGGGGGCTGCTAACTATGGCTACACCTTC.

The V gene is TRBV19, the J gene TRBJ1-1, with TRBD1 identical over 11 bases. The CDR3 runs to 16 residues. The V and J ends lost 3 bases and 0 bases, in that order; junction bases with no gene match: 3. Germline V lookup: CDR1 LNHDA, CDR2 SQIVND (reference sequence). The CDR3 reads CASSIGTGGMNTEAFF. CDR3 DNA: TGTGCCAGTAGTATTGGGACAGGGGGGATGAACACTGAAGCTTTCTTT.

The chain is built from TRBV7-2 and TRBJ2-7; D possibly corresponds to TRBD1 (5 bases). Trimming left V 5 bases short and J 0 bases short, with 14 bases between. The CDR3 contains 15 residues. Per the germline V gene, CDR1 is SGHTA and CDR2 is FQGNSA. CDR3 in amino acids: CASSPADSPSYEQYF. CDR3 sequence (DNA): TGTGCCAGCAGCCCAGCCGACAGTCCCTCCTACGAGCAGTACTTC. The full variable domain, in which reference TRBV7-2 and TRBJ2-7 provide the parts outside the CDR3, is GAGVSQSPSNKVTEKGKDVELRCDPISGHTALYWYRQSLGQGLEFLIYFQGNSAPDKSGLPSDRFSAERTGGSVSTLTIQRTQQEDSAVYLCASSPADSPSYEQYFGPGTRLTVT.

This rearrangement joins TRBV7-9 to TRBJ2-2, with 8 positions matching TRBD2. CDR1 and CDR2 from the germline V gene are SEHNR and FQNEAQ (reference sequence). CDR3 length: 16 amino acids. The junction had 5 bases not matched to a gene; V was cut back by 0 bases and J by 5 bases. The CDR3 nucleotides are TGTGCCAGCAGCTTAGCTCCTAGCGGGCCTACCGGGGAGCTGTTTTTT. Amino acids: CASSLAPSGPTGELFF.

In this sample, this clone turned up a few times. CDR3 sequence: CASSQDLQTQYF. The CDR3 bases are TGTGCCAGCAGCCAAGATCTCCAGACCCAGTACTTC. V is TRBV3-1 (or the pseudogene TRBV3-2) and J is TRBJ2-5, with D hard to call. There are 12 residues in the CDR3. V lost 0 bases and J 6 bases, leaving 5 bases between the germline ends. Germline CDR1 and CDR2: LGHDT and YNNKEL (reference sequence).

The chain uses TRBV28 and TRBJ2-6, with TRBD1 as a possible D gene (5 bases). CDR1 MDHEN and CDR2 SYDVKM come from the germline V gene. V gave up 6 bases and J gave up 0 bases, with 9 bases separating them. CDR3 length: 15 residues. CDR3 in amino acids: CASRSTASGANVLTF. The CDR3 region has the DNA TGTGCCAGCAGGTCGACAGCCTCTGGGGCCAACGTCCTGACTTTC.

The rearrangement uses TRBV6-5 and TRBJ2-7; a weak D match, TRBD1 (6 bases). CDR3 size: 11 residues. The germline V gene encodes CDR1 MNHEY and CDR2 SVGAGI. V was shortened by 6 bases and J by 6 bases, with 9 bases between the two germline ends. In DNA, the CDR3 is TGTGCCAGCAGAGGCAGGGGCGAGCAGTACTTC. It codes for CASRGRGEQYF.

This chain links TRBV6-5 with TRBJ1-5, with D possibly being TRBD1 (6 bases). CDR3 length: 13 residues. V was pared by 6 bases and J by 2 bases, with 8 bases between. Germline CDR1 MNHEY, CDR2 SVGAGI. The CDR3 bases are TGTGCCAGCAGAAGACAGGGCAATCAGCCCCAGCATTTT. This codes for CASRRQGNQPQHF.

The CDR3 bases are TGTGCCAGCAGCCAAGATCCGGACAGGAACACTGAAGCTTTCTTT. It is translated as CASSQDPDRNTEAFF. The chain employs TRBV4-2 and TRBJ1-1, with D perhaps matching TRBD1 (6 bases). CDR1 is LGHNA and CDR2 is YNFKEQ in the germline V gene. The CDR3 has 15 residues. Trimming removed 0 bases from V and 1 base from J, with 9 bases in between.

In nucleotides, the CDR3 is TGCGCCAGCAGCCAAAGGGAGGGGGGCTTCTACAATGAGCAGTTCTTC. The encoded protein is CASSQREGGFYNEQFF. V usage is TRBV4-1 and J usage is TRBJ2-1; TRBD2 is a possible D gene (7 bases). V lost 2 bases and J 3 bases, leaving 14 bases between the germline ends. The CDR3 is 16 amino acids. From germline, CDR1 is MGHRA and CDR2 YSYEKL.

The chain couples TRBV28 to TRBJ2-4; the match to TRBD1 covers 9 bases. Germline CDR1 and CDR2: MDHEN and SYDVKM. V was clipped by 7 bases and J by 4 bases; unmatched bases: 8. CDR3 length: 15 residues. CDR3 residues: CASTPGGTGKNIQYF. CDR3 in DNA: TGTGCCAGCACCCCCGGCGGGACAGGGAAAAACATTCAGTACTTC.